One sample yielded the 8 T cell receptor beta chains listed below, sequenced in a study of identical twins. TCRdb passed the 5' RACE reads through MiXCR, listing each CDR3 protein once. This table holds under 300,000 distinct CDR3 sequences, 6.5% found once. The sample was also reused in another study, on T cells expressing NK-cell markers.

The specimen sequenced was CD8+ T cells sorted from blood. These receptors were collected from a woman under 30 in good health.

The chain has TRBV2 and TRBJ1-1; D ambiguous. In germline, CDR1 is SNHLY, CDR2 FYNNEI. The length of the CDR3 is 15 residues. Between the trimmed V and J ends, which lost 0 bases and 1 base, there was a span of 9 bases. CDR3 coding DNA: TGTGCCAGCAGTGAAGCGGCAGGAAGGAACACTGAAGCTTTCTTT. It codes for CASSEAAGRNTEAFF.

This clonotype was recorded only once. This could be a read error, since a much larger clone is one nucleotide away. The rearrangement uses TRBV12-3 or TRBV12-4 and TRBJ2-1; D is unclear. This CDR3 comprises 11 residues. V lost 6 bases, J lost 7 bases, and 7 bases lay in between. The CDR3 spells CASRGLNEQFF. The CDR3 DNA follows: TGTGCCAGCAGGGGATTAAATGAGCAGTTCTTC.

In its sample, this clonotype was seen a few times. The V call is TRBV18, the J call TRBJ2-1, with D perhaps TRBD1 (5 bases). V gave up 6 bases and J gave up 8 bases, with 11 bases separating them. Per germline, CDR1 KGHSH and CDR2 LQKENI. This CDR3 is built from 12 residues. For the CDR3, the DNA is TGTGCCAGCTCTCCGACAGTCCATGAGCAGTTCTTC. Translation gives CASSPTVHEQFF.

In its sample, this clonotype was seen a few times. V is TRBV5-1 and J is TRBJ2-1, with D possibly being TRBD2 (6 bases). This CDR3 is built from 15 residues. With 1 base removed from V and 8 bases from J, the gap between germline ends came to 16 bases. Germline CDR1 and CDR2: SGHRS and YFSETQ. The CDR3 coding sequence is TGCGCCAGCAGCTTGTGGTCGGAGCGGAGGGATGAGCAGTTCTTC. Its protein product is CASSLWSERRDEQFF. Combining the CDR3 with reference TRBV5-1 and TRBJ2-1 gives the whole variable domain KAGVTQTPRYLIKTRGQQVTLSCSPISGHRSVSWYQQTPGQGLQFLFEYFSETQRNKGNFPGRFSGRQFSNSRSEMNVSTLELGDSALYLCASSLWSERRDEQFFGPGTRLTVL.

This clonotype was counted between two and nine times. This sequence joins TRBV27 and TRBJ1-1; 7 nucleotides match TRBD1. The CDR3 has 14 residues. Germline trimming cut 5 bases from V and 4 bases from J; bases unmatched to any gene: 7. Germline V gene sequence: CDR1 MNHEY, CDR2 SMNVEV (reference sequence). The CDR3 reads CASSTLTGSTEAFF. The CDR3 DNA reads as TGTGCCAGCAGTACGCTGACAGGGAGCACTGAAGCTTTCTTT.

The chain uses TRBV4-3 and TRBJ2-7, with D perhaps matching TRBD1 or TRBD2 (6 bases each). CDR1 LGHNA and CDR2 YSLEER come from the germline V gene. The CDR3 length is 14 residues. Trimming pared 3 bases from V and 2 bases from J, leaving 11 bases between. The chain's CDR3 is CASSQAGGPYEQYF. In DNA, the CDR3 is TGCGCCAGCAGCCAGGCCGGGGGCCCCTACGAGCAGTACTTC.

The chain has TRBV6-1 and TRBJ2-7, with a weak D call TRBD1 (6 bases). CDR1 MNHNS and CDR2 SASEGT come from the germline V gene. The CDR3 extends over 13 amino acids. V was cut by 6 bases and J by 2 bases, with 11 bases left in between. CDR3 sequence reads: CASRLTGPYEQYF. Here the CDR3 DNA reads TGTGCCAGCAGGTTGACAGGCCCCTACGAGCAGTACTTC.

This clonotype was observed a handful of times. The chain couples TRBV27 to TRBJ1-1, with a weak D call TRBD1 (5 bases). The CDR3 sequence is 13 residues long. Germline assignment: CDR1 MNHEY and CDR2 SMNVEV (reference sequence). The V end was cut by 7 bases, the J end by 5 bases, with 14 bases between. The chain's CDR3 is CASNRGAFTEAFF. The CDR3 region has the DNA TGTGCCAGCAATAGGGGAGCGTTTACTGAAGCTTTCTTT.